Sequencing of this T cell receptor beta chain was carried out in a study of blood T cell repertoires in COVID-19. Background on the study: COVID-19 samples, acute and convalescent, were from the United States, Italy and Spain. T cells, B-cell-depleted T cells, or PBMCs supplied cDNA or gDNA.

Per the original methods: Reference gene primer amplification gave nucleated cell count estimates. The table came from immunoSEQ multiplex PCR; TCRdb's copy has only in-frame clones and leaves some out. V, J and clone size were drawn from that table, and D and trimming were deduced from the DNA. Of roughly 130,000 clones in the sample, more than 70% were seen once. CDR1 and CDR2 (germline): LNHDA, SQIVND (reference sequence). With V trimmed by 7 bases and J by 5 bases, 10 bases remained unmatched. The length of the CDR3 is 15 residues. The material sequenced was peripheral blood. This receptor was obtained from a man between 65 and 85 years old with acute or convalescent COVID-19. This rearrangement joins TRBV19 to TRBJ2-1; 8 positions match TRBD1. The DNA of the CDR3 is TGTGCCAGTAACCCGGACAGGGCAAAGCACAATGAGCAGTTCTTC. It specifies CASNPDRAKHNEQFF.